This T cell receptor beta chain was identified in a study of T cell responses to AZD1222 COVID-19 vaccine. The repertoire was sequenced with immunoSEQ multiplex PCR; TCRdb's copy has only in-frame clones and lacks some. The repertoire holds about 120,000 clones, with around 92% as singletons. Of note for this clone: The antigen remains undetermined.

General observations from the study: Two AZD1222 administrations were followed by greater Spike-specific TCR breadth and depth. Close to half of spike-specific TCRs reportedly recognize unmutated variant regions. Seropositivity was recorded at baseline in only 6 or 7 AZD1222 recipients. Females made up more of the donors, who were largely white British, and clonal diversity may have come out too low.

From germline, CDR1 is SGDLS and CDR2 YYNGEE. With 3 bases removed from V and 4 bases from J, the gap between germline ends came to 4 bases. There are 11 residues in the CDR3. This clonotype was sampled from an adult in good health. This sample comprised peripheral blood, obtained on day 0 of AZD1222 vaccination. The V call is TRBV9, the J call TRBJ1-1, with unresolved D. The CDR3 is CASSDLTEAFF. CDR3 DNA: TGTGCCAGCAGCGATCTCACTGAAGCTTTCTTT.